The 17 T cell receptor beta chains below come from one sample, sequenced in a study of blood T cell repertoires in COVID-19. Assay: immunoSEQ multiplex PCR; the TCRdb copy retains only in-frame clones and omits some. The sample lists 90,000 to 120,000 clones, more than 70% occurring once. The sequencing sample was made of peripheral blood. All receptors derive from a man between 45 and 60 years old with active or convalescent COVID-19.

The CDR3 region is CASRTTGSNYGYTF. The CDR3 DNA reads as TGTGCCAGTCGTACCACAGGGTCTAACTATGGCTACACCTTC. The chain carries TRBV19 and TRBJ1-2; D possibly corresponds to TRBD1 (6 bases). The CDR3 length is 14 residues. Germline-derived CDR1 and CDR2 are LNHDA and SQIVND (reference sequence). V lost 8 bases and J 0 bases, leaving 13 bases between the germline ends.

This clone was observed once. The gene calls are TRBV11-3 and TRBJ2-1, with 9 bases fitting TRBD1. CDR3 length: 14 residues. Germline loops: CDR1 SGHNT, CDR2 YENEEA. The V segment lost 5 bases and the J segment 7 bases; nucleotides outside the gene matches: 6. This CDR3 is CASSRDRVGNEQFF. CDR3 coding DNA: TGTGCCAGCAGCCGGGACAGGGTGGGGAATGAGCAGTTCTTC. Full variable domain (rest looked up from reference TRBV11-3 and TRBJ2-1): EAGVVQSPRYKIIEKKQPVAFWCNPISGHNTLYWYLQNLGQGPELLIRYENEEAVDDSQLPKDRFSAERLKGVDSTLKIQPAELGDSAVYLCASSRDRVGNEQFFGPGTRLTVL.

CDR3 in DNA: TGTGCCATCAGTGAAACAGTGAACACTGAAGCTTTCTTT. It is translated as CAISETVNTEAFF. V usage is TRBV10-3 and J usage is TRBJ1-1; no definite D call. V was shortened by 3 bases and J by 0 bases, with 5 bases between the two germline ends. Germline V gene sequence: CDR1 ENHRY, CDR2 SYGVKD. The CDR3 runs 13 residues.

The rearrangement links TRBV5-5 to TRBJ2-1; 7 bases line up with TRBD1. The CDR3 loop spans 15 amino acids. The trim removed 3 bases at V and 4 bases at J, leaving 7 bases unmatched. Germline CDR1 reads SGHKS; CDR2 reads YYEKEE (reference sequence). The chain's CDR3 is CASSSQGYTYNEQFF. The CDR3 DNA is TGTGCCAGCAGCTCACAGGGGTACACATACAATGAGCAGTTCTTC.

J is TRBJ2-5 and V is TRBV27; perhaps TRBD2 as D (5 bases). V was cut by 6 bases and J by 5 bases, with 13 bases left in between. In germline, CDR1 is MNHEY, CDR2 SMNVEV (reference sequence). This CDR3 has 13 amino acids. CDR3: CASSIWTGETQYF. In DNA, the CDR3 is TGTGCCAGCAGCATCTGGACGGGGGAGACCCAGTACTTC.

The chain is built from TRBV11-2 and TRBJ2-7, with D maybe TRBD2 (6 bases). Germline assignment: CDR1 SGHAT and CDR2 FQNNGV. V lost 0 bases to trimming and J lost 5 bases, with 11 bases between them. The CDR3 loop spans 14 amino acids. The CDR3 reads CASSLDRELNEQYF. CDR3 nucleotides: TGTGCCAGCAGCTTAGATCGGGAGCTGAACGAGCAGTACTTC.

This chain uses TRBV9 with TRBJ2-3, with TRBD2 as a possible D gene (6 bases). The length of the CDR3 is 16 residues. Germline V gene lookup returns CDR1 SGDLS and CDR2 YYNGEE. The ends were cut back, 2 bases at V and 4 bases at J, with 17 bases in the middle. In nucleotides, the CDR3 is TGTGCCAGCAGCGTTGGCGGGACTCTAGGGGCAGATACGCAGTATTTT. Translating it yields CASSVGGTLGADTQYF.

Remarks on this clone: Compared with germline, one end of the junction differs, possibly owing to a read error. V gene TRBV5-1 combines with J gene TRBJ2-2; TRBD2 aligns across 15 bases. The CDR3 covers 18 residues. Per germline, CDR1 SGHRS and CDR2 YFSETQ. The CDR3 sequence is CASSLRTSGRVNSGELFF. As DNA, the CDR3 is TGCGCCAGCAGCCTCCGGACTAGCGGGAGGGTGAACAGCGGGGAGCTGTTTTTT.

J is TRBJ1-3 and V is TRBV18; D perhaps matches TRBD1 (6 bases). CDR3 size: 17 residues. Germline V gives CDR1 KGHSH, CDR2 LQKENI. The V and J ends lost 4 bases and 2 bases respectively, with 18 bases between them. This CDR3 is CASSLYTPGTTGNTIYF. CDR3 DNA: TGTGCCAGCTCACTCTATACTCCTGGGACAACTGGAAACACCATATATTTT.

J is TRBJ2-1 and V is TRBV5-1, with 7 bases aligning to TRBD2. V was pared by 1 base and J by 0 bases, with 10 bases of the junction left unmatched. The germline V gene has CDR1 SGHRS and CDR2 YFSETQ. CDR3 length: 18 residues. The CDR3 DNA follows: TGCGCCAGCAGCTTGTACGCTTTTCGCGGGAGCTCCTACAATGAGCAGTTCTTC. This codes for CASSLYAFRGSSYNEQFF.

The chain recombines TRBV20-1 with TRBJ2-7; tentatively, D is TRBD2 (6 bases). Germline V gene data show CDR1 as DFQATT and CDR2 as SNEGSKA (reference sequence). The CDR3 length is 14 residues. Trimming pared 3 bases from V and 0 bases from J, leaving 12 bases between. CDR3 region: CSASPSVDSYEQYF. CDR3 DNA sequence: TGCAGTGCTAGTCCTAGCGTCGACTCCTACGAGCAGTACTTC.

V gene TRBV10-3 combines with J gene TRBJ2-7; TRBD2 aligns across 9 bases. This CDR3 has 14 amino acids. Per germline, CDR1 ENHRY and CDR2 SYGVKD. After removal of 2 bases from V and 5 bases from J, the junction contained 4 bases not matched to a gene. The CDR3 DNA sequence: TGTGCCATCAGTGAGGCTAGCGGGATAAACGAGCAGTACTTC. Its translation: CAISEASGINEQYF.

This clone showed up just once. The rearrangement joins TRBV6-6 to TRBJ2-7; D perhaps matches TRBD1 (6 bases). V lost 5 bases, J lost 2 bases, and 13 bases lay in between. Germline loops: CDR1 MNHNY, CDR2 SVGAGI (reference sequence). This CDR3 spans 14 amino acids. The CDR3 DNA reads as TGTGCCAGCAGTAATGGACAGCCTACCTACGAGCAGTACTTC. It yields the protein CASSNGQPTYEQYF.

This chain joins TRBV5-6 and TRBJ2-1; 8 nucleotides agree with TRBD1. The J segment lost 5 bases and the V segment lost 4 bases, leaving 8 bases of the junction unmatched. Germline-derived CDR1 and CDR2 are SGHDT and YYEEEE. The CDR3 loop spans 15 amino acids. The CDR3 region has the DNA TGTGCCAGCAGCCAAACAGGGGGGCTTGACAATGAGCAGTTCTTC. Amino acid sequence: CASSQTGGLDNEQFF.

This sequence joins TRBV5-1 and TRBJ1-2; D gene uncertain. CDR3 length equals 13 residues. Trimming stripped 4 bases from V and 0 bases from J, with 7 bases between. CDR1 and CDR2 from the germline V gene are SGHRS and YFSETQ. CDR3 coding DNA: TGCGCCAGCAGCACCGACACTAACTATGGCTACACCTTC. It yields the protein CASSTDTNYGYTF.

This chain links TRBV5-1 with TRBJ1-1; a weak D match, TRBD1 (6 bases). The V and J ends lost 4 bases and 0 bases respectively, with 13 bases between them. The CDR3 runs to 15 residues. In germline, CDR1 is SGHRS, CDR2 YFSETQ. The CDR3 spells CASSGGQTMNTEAFF. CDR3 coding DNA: TGCGCCAGCAGCGGAGGACAGACCATGAACACTGAAGCTTTCTTT.

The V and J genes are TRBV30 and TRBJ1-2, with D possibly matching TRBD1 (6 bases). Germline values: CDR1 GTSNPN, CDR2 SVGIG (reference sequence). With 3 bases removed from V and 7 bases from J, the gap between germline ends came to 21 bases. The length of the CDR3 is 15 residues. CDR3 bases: TGTGCCTGGAGCCGGGGGGCCGGAACCCGGGGTGGCTACACCTTC. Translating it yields CAWSRGAGTRGGYTF.